Listed here are 9 T cell receptor beta chains from one sample, sequenced in a study of blood T cell repertoires in COVID-19. Profiling relied on immunoSEQ multiplex PCR, and the TCRdb table lists in-frame clones only, not all of them. The sample has approximately 240,000 clones; more than 60% are singletons. Input material: peripheral blood. The receptors come from a woman aged 40 to 49 with active or convalescent COVID-19.

The V call is TRBV18, the J call TRBJ1-4; no clear D. This CDR3 is built from 14 residues. The V and J ends lost 6 bases and 8 bases respectively, with 16 bases between them. Germline CDR1 KGHSH, CDR2 LQKENI. Here the CDR3 DNA reads TGTGCCAGCTCCCGGCGGGTGTCGGGAGAAAAACTGTTTTTT. It encodes CASSRRVSGEKLFF.

J is TRBJ1-1 and V is TRBV18, with 8 bases lining up with TRBD1. With 4 bases clipped from V and 1 base from J, the junction kept 5 bases outside the gene matches. Germline CDR1 and CDR2: KGHSH and LQKENI. The CDR3 is made up of 15 amino acids. For the CDR3, the DNA is TGTGCCAGCTCACAGTACAGGGGGGAGAACACTGAAGCTTTCTTT. As protein: CASSQYRGENTEAFF.

This clone was seen once. The chain has TRBV27 and TRBJ2-7, with 7 bases aligning to TRBD2. Germline CDR1 and CDR2: MNHEY and SMNVEV (reference sequence). With 11 bases clipped from V and 4 bases from J, the junction kept 5 bases outside the gene matches. The CDR3 consists of 11 residues. CDR3 protein: CASRGEYEQYF. The DNA of the CDR3 is TGTGCCTCACGGGGGGAATACGAGCAGTACTTC.

The rearrangement links TRBV30 to TRBJ1-2; 9 bases are shared with TRBD1. Germline loops: CDR1 GTSNPN, CDR2 SVGIG (reference sequence). Germline trimming cut 4 bases from V and 4 bases from J; bases unmatched to any gene: 7. This CDR3 region has 14 residues. CDR3 region: CAWKTTGGLYGYTF. CDR3 DNA sequence: TGTGCCTGGAAAACAACAGGGGGCCTCTATGGCTACACCTTC.

The chain employs TRBV5-4 and TRBJ2-1; 7 positions match TRBD1. Germline CDR1 reads SGHNT; CDR2 reads YYREEE (reference sequence). This CDR3 comprises 14 residues. Germline trimming cut 1 base from V and 5 bases from J; bases unmatched to any gene: 3. CDR3 loop: CASSLPTGNNEQFF. The CDR3 DNA sequence: TGTGCCAGCAGCTTGCCGACAGGGAACAATGAGCAGTTCTTC. Filled out from reference TRBV5-4 and TRBJ2-1, the complete variable domain reads ETGVTQSPTHLIKTRGQQVTLRCSSQSGHNTVSWYQQALGQGPQFIFQYYREEENGRGNFPPRFSGLQFPNYSSELNVNALELDDSALYLCASSLPTGNNEQFFGPGTRLTVL.

The rearrangement joins TRBV12-3 or TRBV12-4 to TRBJ2-1; possible D gene TRBD1, 5 bases. Trimming stripped 7 bases from V and 2 bases from J, with 9 bases between. The CDR3 consists of 13 residues. The CDR3 here is CASKQGTYNEQFF. As DNA, the CDR3 is TGTGCCAGCAAGCAGGGCACCTACAATGAGCAGTTCTTC.

The chain carries TRBV7-9 and TRBJ1-4; unclear D gene. Trimming removed 5 bases from V and 8 bases from J, with 12 bases in between. There are 13 residues in the CDR3. The germline gives CDR1 SEHNR, CDR2 FQNEAQ (reference sequence). CDR3 sequence: CASSPWVEEKLFF. CDR3 sequence (DNA): TGTGCCAGCAGCCCCTGGGTGGAGGAAAAACTGTTTTTT. Looking up the rest from reference TRBV7-9 and TRBJ1-4 gives the full variable domain: DTGVSQNPRHKITKRGQNVTFRCDPISEHNRLYWYRQTLGQGPEFLTYFQNEAQLEKSRLLSDRFSAERPKGSFSTLEIQRTEQGDSAMYLCASSPWVEEKLFFGSGTQLSVL.

The table lists this clone with a few counts. This chain joins TRBV18 and TRBJ2-2; no clear D gene. Trimming removed 0 bases from V and 5 bases from J, with 4 bases in between. From germline, CDR1 is KGHSH and CDR2 LQKENI. The CDR3 extends over 13 amino acids. CDR3 in DNA: TGTGCCAGCTCACCACCGAGGACCGGGGAGCTGTTTTTT. It specifies CASSPPRTGELFF.

The chain carries TRBV7-9 and TRBJ1-1; D possibly corresponds to TRBD1 (5 bases). This CDR3 region has 14 residues. The V and J ends lost 2 bases and 7 bases respectively, with 14 bases between them. CDR1 SEHNR and CDR2 FQNEAQ come from the germline V gene (reference sequence). The CDR3 spells CASSLMEGRNEAFF. In DNA, the CDR3 is TGTGCCAGCAGCTTAATGGAGGGGCGGAATGAAGCTTTCTTT. The full variable domain, in which reference TRBV7-9 and TRBJ1-1 provide the parts outside the CDR3, is DTGVSQNPRHKITKRGQNVTFRCDPISEHNRLYWYRQTLGQGPEFLTYFQNEAQLEKSRLLSDRFSAERPKGSFSTLEIQRTEQGDSAMYLCASSLMEGRNEAFFGQGTRLTVV.